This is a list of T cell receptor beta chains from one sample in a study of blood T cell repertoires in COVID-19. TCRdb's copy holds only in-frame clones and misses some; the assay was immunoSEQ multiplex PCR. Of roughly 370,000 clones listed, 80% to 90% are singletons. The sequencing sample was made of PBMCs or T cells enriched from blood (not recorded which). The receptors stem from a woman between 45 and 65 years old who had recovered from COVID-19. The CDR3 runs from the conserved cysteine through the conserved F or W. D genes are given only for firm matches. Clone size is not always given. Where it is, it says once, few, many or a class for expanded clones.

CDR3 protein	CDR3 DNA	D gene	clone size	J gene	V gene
CASSRGTSKVEQFF	TGTGCCAGCAGTAGGGGGACTAGCAAGGTTGAGCAGTTCTTC	TRBD2	.	TRBJ2-1	TRBV6-5
CASSLPGQMFYGYTF	TGTGCCAGCAGCCTCCCGGGACAGATGTTCTATGGCTACACCTTC	TRBD1	.	TRBJ1-2	TRBV7-9
CASDTGTGTYGELFF	TGTGCCAGTGATACCGGGACAGGAACATACGGGGAGCTGTTTTTT	TRBD1	.	TRBJ2-2	TRBV19
CASSTGSGRFANVLTF	TGTGCCAGCAGTACGGGCTCGGGGAGGTTCGCCAACGTCCTGACTTTC	.	.	TRBJ2-6	TRBV27
CATKSRDRISNEKLFF	TGTGCCACCAAGTCCCGGGACAGGATTTCTAATGAAAAACTGTTTTTT	TRBD1	.	TRBJ1-4	TRBV2
CASSPSYNSPLHF	TGTGCCAGCAGTCCCAGCTATAATTCACCCCTCCACTTT	.	.	TRBJ1-6	TRBV7-2
CASSPRLAGGLNEQFF	TGTGCCAGCAGCCCGCGACTAGCGGGGGGGCTCAATGAGCAGTTCTTC	TRBD2	.	TRBJ2-1	TRBV11-1
CASSERYEQFF	TGTGCCAGCAGTGAACGGTATGAGCAGTTCTTC	.	.	TRBJ2-1	TRBV2
CASSQDQTGGWGYTF	TGTGCCAGCAGCCAAGACCAGACAGGGGGCTGGGGCTACACCTTC	TRBD1	.	TRBJ1-2	TRBV4-2
CASSSPRGRSNQPQHF	TGTGCCAGCAGCTCCCCGCGGGGCAGGAGTAATCAGCCCCAGCATTTT	.	.	TRBJ1-5	TRBV7-2
CASSFWGGEGETQYF	TGCGCCAGCAGCTTTTGGGGGGGAGAGGGAGAGACCCAGTACTTC	TRBD2	.	TRBJ2-5	TRBV5-1
CASLGPMRFSYTF	TGTGCCAGTCTCGGTCCTATGAGGTTCAGCTACACCTTC	.	once	TRBJ1-2	TRBV12-3/TRBV12-4
CASTPGFENEQFF	TGTGCCAGCACCCCCGGTTTCGAGAATGAGCAGTTCTTC	.	.	TRBJ2-1	TRBV6-2/TRBV6-3
CASSPTTGVTGELFF	TGTGCCAGCTCACCCACGACAGGGGTGACCGGGGAGCTGTTTTTT	TRBD1	.	TRBJ2-2	TRBV18
CASSIQGQNSIGYTF	TGTGCCAGTAGTATACAGGGACAGAACTCTATTGGCTACACCTTC	TRBD1	few	TRBJ1-2	TRBV19
CASSSRGLGPSKDSPLHF	TGTGCCAGCAGCTCTAGGGGGCTCGGTCCCTCAAAGGATTCACCCCTCCACTTT	TRBD1	.	TRBJ1-6	TRBV7-6
CASSYGLAGGYDTQYF	TGTGCCAGCAGTTACGGACTAGCGGGGGGATACGATACGCAGTATTTT	TRBD2	.	TRBJ2-3	TRBV6-5
CASTRQGLLGLYGYTF	TGTGCCAGCACGAGACAGGGGCTCCTCGGACTGTATGGCTACACCTTC	TRBD1	.	TRBJ1-2	TRBV27
CASSPSNNEQFF	TGCGCCAGCAGCCCTAGCAACAATGAGCAGTTCTTC	.	.	TRBJ2-1	TRBV10-2
CASSPVVGRSTYEQYF	TGCGCCAGCAGCCCGGTGGTAGGGAGGTCAACTTACGAGCAGTACTTC	.	.	TRBJ2-7	TRBV5-1
CASSEPGTGFSYGYTF	TGTGCCAGCAGTGAGCCCGGGACAGGATTTTCGTATGGCTACACCTTC	TRBD1	.	TRBJ1-2	TRBV2
CASSPLWDRGFTGELFF	TGTGCCAGCAGTCCCCTCTGGGACAGGGGTTTTACCGGGGAGCTGTTTTTT	TRBD1	.	TRBJ2-2	TRBV27
CASRNPTLDIQYF	TGTGCCAGCCGAAACCCGACTCTTGACATTCAGTACTTC	.	few	TRBJ2-4	TRBV6-5
CASSLPGQGSNQPQHF	TGTGCCAGCAGTTTACCCGGACAGGGGTCAAATCAGCCCCAGCATTTT	TRBD1	.	TRBJ1-5	TRBV28
CASSPQGFYGYTF	TGTGCCAGTAGTCCCCAGGGTTTCTATGGCTACACCTTC	.	many	TRBJ1-2	TRBV19
CASSSDSIGPQHF	TGTGCCAGCAGTTCAGACAGCATCGGGCCCCAGCATTTT	.	.	TRBJ1-5	TRBV6-5
CASSYSENQPQHF	TGTGCCAGCAGTTACTCCGAGAATCAGCCCCAGCATTTT	.	.	TRBJ1-5	TRBV6-2/TRBV6-3
CASSFYRGEYEQYF	TGTGCCAGCAGCTTTTACAGGGGAGAGTACGAGCAGTACTTC	TRBD1	.	TRBJ2-7	TRBV5-5
CASSHSGQGNTEAFF	TGTGCCAGCAGCCATTCTGGACAGGGAAACACTGAAGCTTTCTTT	TRBD1	.	TRBJ1-1	TRBV3-1/TRBV3-2
CATSRDPGVSPGNTIYF	TGTGCCACCAGCAGAGATCCGGGAGTTAGTCCTGGAAACACCATATATTTT	.	.	TRBJ1-3	TRBV15
CASSQTATGGANVLTF	TGTGCCAGCAGCCAAACTGCGACAGGCGGAGCCAACGTCCTGACTTTC	.	.	TRBJ2-6	TRBV3-1/TRBV3-2
CASSDGTVYNEQFF	TGCGCCAGCAGCGATGGGACAGTCTACAATGAGCAGTTCTTC	TRBD1	few	TRBJ2-1	TRBV5-1
CASSLGQPNQPQHF	TGTGCCAGCAGCTTGGGACAGCCCAATCAGCCCCAGCATTTT	.	few	TRBJ1-5	TRBV5-6
CASSTQGSPIEKLFF	TGTGCCAGCAGCACCCAGGGGAGTCCGATCGAAAAACTGTTTTTT	.	.	TRBJ1-4	TRBV5-4
CASPWTENTEAFF	TGTGCCAGTCCCTGGACAGAGAACACTGAAGCTTTCTTT	.	.	TRBJ1-1	TRBV7-5
CATRLVTSSYEQYF	TGTGCCACCCGACTAGTAACCAGCTCCTACGAGCAGTACTTC	.	.	TRBJ2-7	TRBV11-2